Below are 10 T cell receptor beta chains sequenced from a single sample in a study of identical twins. TCRdb called the 5' RACE reads again in MiXCR, with one record for every CDR3 protein. Of just over 500,000 distinct CDR3 sequences in the sample, 22% were seen once. The data also belong to a second study, concerning T cells expressing NK-cell markers.

Sequenced: CD4+ T cells sorted from blood. The receptors come from a woman between 18 and 29 years old in good health.

This clonotype was counted between two and nine times. CDR3 nucleotide sequence: TGTGCCAGCTCACCACCGGAGGTCGGGGACGACTACGAGCAGTACTTC. This codes for CASSPPEVGDDYEQYF. V usage is TRBV18 and J usage is TRBJ2-7; tentatively, D is TRBD1 or TRBD2 (5 bases each). V lost 0 bases, J lost 3 bases, and 15 bases lay in between. The CDR3 is made up of 16 amino acids. CDR1 is KGHSH, CDR2 LQKENI, per germline.

CDR3 bases: TGTGCCAGCAGCTCGATACAGGGGGCGCGGGAGACCCAGTACTTC. It yields the protein CASSSIQGARETQYF. The J gene is TRBJ2-5, the V gene TRBV5-6; the match to TRBD1 covers 9 bases. The trim removed 3 bases at V and 5 bases at J, leaving 8 bases unmatched. Germline V gives CDR1 SGHDT, CDR2 YYEEEE. The CDR3 extends over 15 amino acids. Full variable domain (outside the CDR3, taken from reference TRBV5-6 and TRBJ2-5): DAGVTQSPTHLIKTRGQQVTLRCSPKSGHDTVSWYQQALGQGPQFIFQYYEEEERQRGNFPDRFSGHQFPNYSSELNVNALLLGDSALYLCASSSIQGARETQYFGPGTRLLVL.

The J gene is TRBJ2-1, the V gene TRBV11-2; 14 bases are shared with TRBD2. Germline V CDR1 and CDR2: SGHAT, FQNNGV. J lost 6 bases, V lost 6 bases, and 13 bases had no gene match. CDR3 length equals 18 residues. The CDR3 spells CASRQTPGLAGDGNEQFF. CDR3 nucleotides: TGTGCCAGCAGGCAAACACCGGGACTAGCGGGGGATGGCAATGAGCAGTTCTTC.

This clonotype has at least ten counts. The V gene is TRBV5-1, the J gene TRBJ1-4; possibly TRBD1 for D (6 bases). Germline lookup yields CDR1 SGHRS and CDR2 YFSETQ. The CDR3 totals 16 residues. V lost 0 bases and J lost 8, with 17 bases in between. The CDR3 here is CASSLEATRGDEKLFF. The DNA of the CDR3 is TGCGCCAGCAGCTTGGAAGCCACCAGGGGAGACGAAAAACTGTTTTTT.

In its sample, this clonotype was seen once. The genes are TRBV2 and TRBJ1-5; tentatively, D is TRBD1 (5 bases). V gave up 4 bases and J gave up 1 base, with 8 bases separating them. The CDR3 is 14 amino acids. Germline V gene data show CDR1 as SNHLY and CDR2 as FYNNEI. The CDR3 is CASSVGQSNQPQHF. The CDR3 nucleotides read TGTGCCAGCAGTGTGGGGCAGAGCAATCAGCCCCAGCATTTT. The variable domain in full, with the rest retrieved from reference TRBV2 and TRBJ1-5, is EPEVTQTPSHQVTQMGQEVILRCVPISNHLYFYWYRQILGQKVEFLVSFYNNEISEKSEIFDDQFSVERPDGSNFTLKIRSTKLEDSAMYFCASSVGQSNQPQHFGDGTRLSIL.

V is TRBV5-6 and J is TRBJ1-3, with D unclear. The germline V gene encodes CDR1 SGHDT and CDR2 YYEEEE. V was trimmed by 3 bases and J by 0 bases, leaving 13 bases between them. The CDR3 has 16 residues. This chain's CDR3 is CASSSLQSRSGNTIYF. The CDR3 DNA follows: TGTGCCAGCAGCTCCCTCCAGAGTCGCTCTGGAAACACCATATATTTT.

This CDR3 is CSVEGTGQAGETQYF. CDR3 sequence (DNA): TGCAGCGTTGAGGGTACGGGACAGGCAGGAGAGACCCAGTACTTC. V gene TRBV29-1 combines with J gene TRBJ2-5; 8 nucleotides match TRBD1. The CDR3 has 15 residues. Germline trimming cut 3 bases from V and 4 bases from J; bases unmatched to any gene: 10. CDR1 and CDR2 (germline): SQVTM, ANQGSEA.

Only a few counts were recorded for this clonotype. CDR3 nucleotides: TGTGCCAGCAGCCCCTGGGCCCAGGGCACAGATACGCAGTATTTT. This sequence encodes CASSPWAQGTDTQYF. The chain employs TRBV11-2 and TRBJ2-3; no reliable D call. CDR1 is SGHAT and CDR2 is FQNNGV in the germline V gene. V was cut by 5 bases and J by 1 base, with 13 bases left in between. This CDR3 is 15 amino acids long.

In its sample, this clonotype was seen a few times. This sequence joins TRBV20-1 and TRBJ2-4; TRBD2 aligns across 13 bases. Germline CDR1 DFQATT, CDR2 SNEGSKA (reference sequence). There are 14 residues in the CDR3. Germline trimming cut 6 bases from V and 8 bases from J; bases unmatched to any gene: 7. CDR3 loop: CSARTSGGGDIQYF. DNA for the CDR3: TGCAGTGCAAGGACTAGCGGGGGCGGAGACATTCAGTACTTC.

CDR3 nucleotide sequence: TGCAGCGCCAAACGGGGACTAGCGGGTACTGAGCAGTTCTTC. As protein: CSAKRGLAGTEQFF. V is TRBV29-1 and J is TRBJ2-1; TRBD2 agrees at 12 bases. Trimming cost V 7 bases and J 9 bases; bases outside gene matches: 10. Germline-derived CDR1 and CDR2 are SQVTM and ANQGSEA. CDR3 size: 14 residues.